The clone carrying this T cell receptor (beta chain) was counted only a few times. These data come from a study of T cells after yellow fever vaccination. From the 5' RACE reads, TCRdb called clonotypes with MiXCR, one entry per CDR3 protein. The data contain a few hundred thousand distinct CDR3 sequences, 4.1% of them singletons. This CDR3 comprises 14 residues. V lost 5 bases and J lost 3, with 10 bases in between. Germline V gene data show CDR1 as SGHTA and CDR2 as FQGNSA. The source material was PBMCs, sampled 5 days after the yellow fever booster vaccination. The rearrangement uses TRBV7-2 and TRBJ2-2, with unresolved D. The TCR originated in a man aged 18 to 30 who received the YFV17D yellow fever vaccine. CDR3 protein: CASSIGPYTGELFF. The CDR3 nucleotides read TGTGCCAGCAGCATCGGACCCTACACCGGGGAGCTGTTTTTT.